The rows below give T cell receptor beta chains drawn from one sample of a study of cytomegalovirus exposure and HLA in healthy donors. Method: immunoSEQ multiplex PCR; TCRdb's copy keeps in-frame clones and lacks some. The sample lists fewer than 120,000 clones, 65% to 80% occurring once. What was sequenced was PBMCs. The receptors stem from a man aged 25 to 40 in good health and CMV-seropositive. CDR3s include the opening cysteine and the closing phenylalanine or tryptophan. A D gene is named only where the DNA matches it firmly. Expanded clones get a size class; other rows say once, few or many, or leave the size out.

cdr3_length j_call v_call d_call clone_size cdr3_nt cdr3_aa
15 TRBJ2-1 TRBV19 . . TGTGCCAGTAGTATACGAGAGGGTTTCGGCAATGAGCAGTTCTTC CASSIREGFGNEQFF
14 TRBJ1-2 TRBV7-9 . . TGTGCCAGCAGTAAAATGAGGAAGGACTATGGCTACACCTTC CASSKMRKDYGYTF
15 TRBJ2-7 TRBV5-1 TRBD2 . TGCGCCAGCAGAACCGGACCCCTAGCGGGGCACGAGCAGTACTTC CASRTGPLAGHEQYF
14 TRBJ1-4 TRBV30 . . TGTGCCTGGACCGCCGGGAGGGAAAATGAAAAACTGTTTTTT CAWTAGRENEKLFF
15 TRBJ2-3 TRBV4-1 . once TGCGCCAGCAGCCAAGACCCACGCCGGGGAGATACGCAGTATTTT CASSQDPRRGDTQYF
11 TRBJ1-5 TRBV6-1 . few TGTGCCAGCAGCAATAATCAGCCCCAGCATTTT CASSNNQPQHF
15 TRBJ2-5 TRBV5-5 TRBD1 . TGTGCCAGCAGCCCCTTGGGACAGGGCCAAGAGACCCAGTACTTC CASSPLGQGQETQYF
15 TRBJ2-1 TRBV12-5 . . TGTGCTAGTGGTTGGGGAACAGGGCTCTACAATGAGCAGTTCTTC CASGWGTGLYNEQFF
17 TRBJ1-6 TRBV30 . . TGTGCCTGGAGGACAGTACTACACCAAACTGTTGATTCACCCCTCCACTTT CAWRTVLHQTVDSPLHF
16 TRBJ2-1 TRBV11-2 TRBD2 . TGTGCCAGCAGCTTAGTGAGTCTAGCGGCCTACAATGAGCAGTTCTTC CASSLVSLAAYNEQFF
19 TRBJ2-3 TRBV7-8 TRBD2 . TGTGCCAGCAGCAAAAGGGGACTAGCGGGGGGACGAAGCACAGATACGCAGTATTTT CASSKRGLAGGRSTDTQYF
15 TRBJ1-2 TRBV19 TRBD1 . TGTGCCAGTAGTATATCTCCGGGACAGAACTATGGCTACACCTTC CASSISPGQNYGYTF
11 TRBJ2-1 TRBV13 . . TGTGCCAGCAGCTATCGGAATGAGCAGTTCTTC CASSYRNEQFF
15 TRBJ1-4 TRBV19 . once TGTGCCAGTAGTATTGTCGCAGGGCCTAATGAAAAACTGTTTTTT CASSIVAGPNEKLFF
14 TRBJ1-2 TRBV4-3 . . TGCGCCAGCAGCCAAGATGTTAACACCTATGGCTACACCTTC CASSQDVNTYGYTF
14 TRBJ2-5 TRBV11-3 . . TGTGCCAGCAGCCGGAGCGCTTCACAAGAGACCCAGTACTTC CASSRSASQETQYF
14 TRBJ2-1 TRBV5-8 . . TGTGCCAGCAGCTTGACCAGCTCCTACAATGAGCAGTTCTTC CASSLTSSYNEQFF
15 TRBJ2-7 TRBV19 . . TGTGCCAGTAGTCCCCCCTCGGCGGGGAACTACGAGCAGTACTTC CASSPPSAGNYEQYF
15 TRBJ1-2 TRBV11-2 . . TGTGCCAGCAGCTTAGATTTGGACGGGGGATATGGCTACACCTTC CASSLDLDGGYGYTF
13 TRBJ1-1 TRBV5-1 TRBD1 . TGCGCCAGCAGCTTAAGGGACAGGGGGGTGGCTTTCTTT CASSLRDRGVAFF
13 TRBJ1-2 TRBV2 . . TGTGCCAGCAGTGTTACGGGGGACTATGGCTACACCTTC CASSVTGDYGYTF
16 TRBJ2-5 TRBV7-8 . . TGTGCCAGCAGCTTATCTCAAACCGGGGGTGCGGAGACCCAGTACTTC CASSLSQTGGAETQYF
15 TRBJ1-2 TRBV7-6 . . TGTGCCAGCAGCCCCAGGGAGGGACAAGGCTATGGCTACACCTTC CASSPREGQGYGYTF
12 TRBJ1-1 TRBV30 . . TGTGCCTGGAGCCCGAGCCACACTGAAGCTTTCTTT CAWSPSHTEAFF
16 TRBJ1-1 TRBV5-1 TRBD1 . TGCGCCAGCAGCTTGCTCGGACAGGGGCTGGCCACTGAAGCTTTCTTT CASSLLGQGLATEAFF